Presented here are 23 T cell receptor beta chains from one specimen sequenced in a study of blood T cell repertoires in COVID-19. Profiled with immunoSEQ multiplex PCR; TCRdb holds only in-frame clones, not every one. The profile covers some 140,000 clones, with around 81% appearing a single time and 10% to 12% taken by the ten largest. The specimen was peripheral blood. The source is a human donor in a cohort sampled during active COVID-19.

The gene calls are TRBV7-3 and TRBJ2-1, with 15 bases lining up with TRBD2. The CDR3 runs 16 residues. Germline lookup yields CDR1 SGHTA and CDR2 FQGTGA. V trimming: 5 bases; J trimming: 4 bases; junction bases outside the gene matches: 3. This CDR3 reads CASSAGLAGGYNEQFF. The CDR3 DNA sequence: TGTGCCAGCAGCGCAGGACTAGCGGGGGGGTACAATGAGCAGTTCTTC.

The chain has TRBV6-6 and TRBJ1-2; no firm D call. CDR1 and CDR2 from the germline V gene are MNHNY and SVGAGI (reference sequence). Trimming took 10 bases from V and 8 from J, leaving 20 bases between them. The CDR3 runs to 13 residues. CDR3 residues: CATLARPLGGYTF. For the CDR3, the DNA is TGTGCCACCCTAGCACGGCCCTTGGGAGGCTACACCTTC.

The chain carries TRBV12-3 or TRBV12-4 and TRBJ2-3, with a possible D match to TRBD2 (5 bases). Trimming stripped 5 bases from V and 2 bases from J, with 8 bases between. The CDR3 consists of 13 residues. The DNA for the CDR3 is TGTGCCAGCAGTCCGGGGATCACAGATACGCAGTATTTT. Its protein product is CASSPGITDTQYF.

CDR3 region: CASSARGRGNEKLFF. The CDR3 DNA is TGTGCCAGCAGTGCAAGGGGGCGAGGTAATGAAAAACTGTTTTTT. The chain uses TRBV28 and TRBJ1-4; 7 bases align to TRBD1. V lost 5 bases, J lost 4 bases, and 7 bases stayed unmatched. CDR1 and CDR2 from the germline V gene are MDHEN and SYDVKM. The CDR3 sequence is 15 residues long.

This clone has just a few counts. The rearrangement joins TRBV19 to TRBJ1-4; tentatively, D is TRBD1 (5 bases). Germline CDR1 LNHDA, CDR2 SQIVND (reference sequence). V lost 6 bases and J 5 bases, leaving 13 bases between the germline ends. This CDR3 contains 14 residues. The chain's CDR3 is CASRKGLTNEKLFF. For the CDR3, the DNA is TGTGCCAGTAGGAAGGGGTTAACCAATGAAAAACTGTTTTTT. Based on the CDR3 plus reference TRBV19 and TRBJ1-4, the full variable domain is DGGITQSPKYLFRKEGQNVTLSCEQNLNHDAMYWYRQDPGQGLRLIYYSQIVNDFQKGDIAEGYSVSREKKESFPLTVTSAQKNPTAFYLCASRKGLTNEKLFFGSGTQLSVL.

CDR3 in amino acids: CASSTRTGVTYEQYF. DNA of the CDR3: TGTGCCAGTAGTACCAGGACAGGAGTCACCTACGAGCAGTACTTC. This rearrangement joins TRBV19 to TRBJ2-7; 7 nucleotides agree with TRBD1. Germline CDR1 reads LNHDA; CDR2 reads SQIVND (reference sequence). The CDR3 totals 15 residues. V lost 4 bases and J lost 2; bases outside the gene matches: 8.

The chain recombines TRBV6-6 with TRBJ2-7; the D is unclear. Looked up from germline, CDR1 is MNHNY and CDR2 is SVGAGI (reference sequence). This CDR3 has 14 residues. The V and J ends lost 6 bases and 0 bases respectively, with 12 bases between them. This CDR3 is CASRISRTSYEQYF. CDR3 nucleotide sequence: TGTGCCAGCAGGATTAGTAGAACCTCCTACGAGCAGTACTTC.

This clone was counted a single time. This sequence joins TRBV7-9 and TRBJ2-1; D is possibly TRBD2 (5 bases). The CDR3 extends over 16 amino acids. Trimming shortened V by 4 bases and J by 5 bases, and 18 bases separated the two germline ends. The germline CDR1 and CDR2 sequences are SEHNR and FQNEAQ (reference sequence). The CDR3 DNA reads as TGTGCCAGCAGCTACCGCTTAGGCGGGTCAAACAATGAGCAGTTCTTC. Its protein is CASSYRLGGSNNEQFF.

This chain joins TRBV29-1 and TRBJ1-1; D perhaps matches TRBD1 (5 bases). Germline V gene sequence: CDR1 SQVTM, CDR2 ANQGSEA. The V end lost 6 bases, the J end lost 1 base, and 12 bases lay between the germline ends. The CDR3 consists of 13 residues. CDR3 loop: CSVGPGGNTEAFF. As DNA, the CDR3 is TGCAGCGTGGGACCGGGGGGGAACACTGAAGCTTTCTTT.

The CDR3 nucleotides read TGTGCCAGCAGCCAATCTCGGGGATCCGAATGGAACACTGAAGCTTTCTTT. Protein sequence: CASSQSRGSEWNTEAFF. The chain employs TRBV16 and TRBJ1-1; the D is unclear. V was pared by 0 bases and J by 1 base, with 15 bases between. CDR1 and CDR2 (germline): KGHSY, FQNENV. The CDR3 extends over 17 amino acids.

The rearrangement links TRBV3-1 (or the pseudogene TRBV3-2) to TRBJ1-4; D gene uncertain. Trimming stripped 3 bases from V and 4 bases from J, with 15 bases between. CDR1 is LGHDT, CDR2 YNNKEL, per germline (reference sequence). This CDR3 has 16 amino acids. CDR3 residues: CASSHNEGLSNEKLFF. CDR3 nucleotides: TGTGCCAGCAGCCACAATGAAGGACTGAGTAATGAAAAACTGTTTTTT.

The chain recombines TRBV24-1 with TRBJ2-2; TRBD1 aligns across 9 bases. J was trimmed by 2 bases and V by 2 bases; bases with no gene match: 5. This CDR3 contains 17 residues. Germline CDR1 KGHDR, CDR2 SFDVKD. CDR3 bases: TGTGCCACCAGTGATTCCGGACAGGGGACAAACACCGGGGAGCTGTTTTTT. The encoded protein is CATSDSGQGTNTGELFF.

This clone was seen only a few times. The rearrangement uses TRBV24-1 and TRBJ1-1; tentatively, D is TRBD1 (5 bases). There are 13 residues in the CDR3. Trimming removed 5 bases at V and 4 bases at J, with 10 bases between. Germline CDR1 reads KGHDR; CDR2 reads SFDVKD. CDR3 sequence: CATSVGGGTEAFF. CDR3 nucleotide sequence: TGTGCCACCAGTGTGGGGGGGGGCACTGAAGCTTTCTTT.

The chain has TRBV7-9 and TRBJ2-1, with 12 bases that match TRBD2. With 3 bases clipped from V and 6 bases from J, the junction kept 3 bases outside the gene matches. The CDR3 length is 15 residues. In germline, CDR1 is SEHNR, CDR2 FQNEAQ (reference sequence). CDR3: CASSFASGGVNEQFF. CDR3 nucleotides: TGTGCCAGCAGCTTTGCTAGCGGGGGGGTCAATGAGCAGTTCTTC.

CDR3: CASSQGQVRTDTQYF. The CDR3 DNA sequence: TGTGCCAGCTCACAGGGACAGGTACGCACAGATACGCAGTATTTT. The gene calls are TRBV18 and TRBJ2-3, with TRBD1 matching 8 bases. Germline-derived CDR1 and CDR2 are KGHSH and LQKENI. Unmatched junction bases numbered 4, after V lost 4 bases and J lost 1 base. This CDR3 region has 15 residues.

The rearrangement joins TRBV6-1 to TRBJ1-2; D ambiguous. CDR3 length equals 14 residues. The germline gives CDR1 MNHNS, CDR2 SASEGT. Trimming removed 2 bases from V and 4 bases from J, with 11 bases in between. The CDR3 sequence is CASSESGVGYGYTF. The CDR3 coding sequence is TGTGCCAGCAGTGAAAGCGGGGTCGGCTATGGCTACACCTTC.

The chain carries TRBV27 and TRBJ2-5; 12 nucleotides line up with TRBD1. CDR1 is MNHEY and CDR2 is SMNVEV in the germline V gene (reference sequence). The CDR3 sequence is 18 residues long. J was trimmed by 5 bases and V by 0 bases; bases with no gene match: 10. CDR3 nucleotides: TGTGCCAGCAGTTTATCGAGGCGGGACAGGGGGCGCGGGGAGACCCAGTACTTC. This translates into CASSLSRRDRGRGETQYF.

In DNA, the CDR3 is TGTGCAAGTCGCTCCTCGGGGGGAAATCAGCCCCAGCATTTT. Protein: CASRSSGGNQPQHF. The rearrangement joins TRBV12-2 to TRBJ1-5. TRBV12-2 is a known pseudogene. The length of the CDR3 is 14 residues.

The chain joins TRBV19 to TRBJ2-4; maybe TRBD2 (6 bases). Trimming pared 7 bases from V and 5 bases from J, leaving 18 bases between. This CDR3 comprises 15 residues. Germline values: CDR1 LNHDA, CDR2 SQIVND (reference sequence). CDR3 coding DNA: TGTGCCAGTACCCTAGCGCGGGGCCAGGAAAACATTCAGTACTTC. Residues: CASTLARGQENIQYF.

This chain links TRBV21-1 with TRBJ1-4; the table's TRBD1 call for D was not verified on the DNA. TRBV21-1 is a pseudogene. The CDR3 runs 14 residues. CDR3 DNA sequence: TGTGCCAGCAGCCGTGCAGGGGGAGTTGAAAAACTGTTTTTT. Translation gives CASSRAGGVEKLFF.

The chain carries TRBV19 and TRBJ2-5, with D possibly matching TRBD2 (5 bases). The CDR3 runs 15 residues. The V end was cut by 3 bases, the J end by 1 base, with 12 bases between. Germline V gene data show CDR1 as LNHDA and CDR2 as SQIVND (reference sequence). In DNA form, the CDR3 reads TGTGCCAGTAGTATGGGGAGACTCGCCCAAGAGACCCAGTACTTC. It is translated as CASSMGRLAQETQYF.

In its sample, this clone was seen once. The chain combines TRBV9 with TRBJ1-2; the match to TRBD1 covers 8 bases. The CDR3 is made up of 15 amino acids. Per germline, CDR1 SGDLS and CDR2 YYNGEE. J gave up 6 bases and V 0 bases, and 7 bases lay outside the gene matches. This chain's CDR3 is CASSVGYQGADGYTF. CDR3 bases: TGTGCCAGCAGCGTAGGTTACCAGGGGGCTGATGGCTACACCTTC. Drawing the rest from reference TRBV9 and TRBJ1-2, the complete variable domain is DSGVTQTPKHLITATGQRVTLRCSPRSGDLSVYWYQQSLDQGLQFLIQYYNGEERAKGNILERFSAQQFPDLHSELNLSSLELGDSALYFCASSVGYQGADGYTFGSGTRLTVV.

CDR3 sequence: CAWIWPWQRIESNEQFF. CDR3 bases: TGTGCCTGGATTTGGCCGTGGCAGCGAATTGAGTCCAATGAGCAGTTCTTC. This sequence joins TRBV30 and TRBJ2-1; D is unresolved. Germline CDR1 and CDR2: GTSNPN and SVGIG (reference sequence). The length of the CDR3 is 17 residues. Trimming took off 4 bases at V and 6 bases at J, with 25 bases between the two ends.